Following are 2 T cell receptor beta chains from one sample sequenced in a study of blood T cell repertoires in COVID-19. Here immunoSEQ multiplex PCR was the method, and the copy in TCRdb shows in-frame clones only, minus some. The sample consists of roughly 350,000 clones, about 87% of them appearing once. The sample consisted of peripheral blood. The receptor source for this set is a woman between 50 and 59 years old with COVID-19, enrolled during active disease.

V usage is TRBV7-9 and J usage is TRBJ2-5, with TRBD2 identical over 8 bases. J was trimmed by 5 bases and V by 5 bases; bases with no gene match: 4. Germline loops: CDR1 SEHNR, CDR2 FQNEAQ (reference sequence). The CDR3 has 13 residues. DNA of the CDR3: TGTGCCAGCAGCCTACTAGCGGTGGAGACCCAGTACTTC. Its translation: CASSLLAVETQYF.

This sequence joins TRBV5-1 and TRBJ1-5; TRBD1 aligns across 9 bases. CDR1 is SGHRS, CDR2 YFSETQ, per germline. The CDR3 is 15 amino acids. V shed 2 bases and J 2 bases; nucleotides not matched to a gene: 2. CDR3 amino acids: CASSLQGAGNQPQHF. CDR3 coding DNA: TGCGCCAGCAGCTTACAGGGGGCCGGCAATCAGCCCCAGCATTTT.